The present T cell receptor beta chain was sequenced within a study of siplizumab effects on memory and regulatory T cells. Notes on the study in general: Proliferating clones, CD4+ or CD8+, lacked an assignable naive or memory phenotype in roughly 75-97% of cases. Proliferating Tregs in siplizumab cultures were never verified as suppressive. Both greater diversity than memory cells and a major contribution to the alloresponse seemed to characterize naive T cells.

V lost 5 bases, J lost 4 bases, and 13 bases stayed unmatched. Germline CDR1 is SEHNR and CDR2 is FQNEAQ (reference sequence). The CDR3 runs to 16 residues. Regarding this clone: Its antigen is currently unknown.

Assays examined about 10^5 TCR templates per sample. Method: immunoSEQ multiplex PCR; TCRdb's copy keeps in-frame clones and lacks some. The repertoire holds about 66,000 clones, just over 95% seen once, with about 0.1% in the top ten. This TCR came from a human donor in good health. V gene TRBV7-9 combines with J gene TRBJ1-1; TRBD1 aligns across 7 bases. Sample: naive CD8+ T cells sorted from blood. CDR3 sequence (DNA): TGTGCCAGCAGCACTGAGAACGGACAGGCCGCCACTGAAGCTTTCTTT. It specifies CASSTENGQAATEAFF.